This passage covers 22 T cell receptor beta chains from one sample sequenced in a study of OX40 agonist ivuxolimab in advanced cancers. Method: immunoSEQ multiplex PCR; TCRdb's copy keeps in-frame clones and lacks some. The table includes 72,000 or so clones, 88% detected once. Sequencing used CD4+ or CD8+ T cells sorted from blood, obtained in a trial of the OX40 agonist ivuxolimab. All receptors come from an adult with an advanced solid tumor such as melanoma, head and neck, liver or kidney cancer.

The chain recombines TRBV6-5 with TRBJ1-6; 8 bases are a match to TRBD1. With 4 bases clipped from V and 13 bases from J, the junction kept 6 bases outside the gene matches. The CDR3 is 13 residues long. CDR1 MNHEY and CDR2 SVGAGI come from the germline V gene. CDR3 loop: CASSWQGAPPLHF. CDR3 nucleotide sequence: TGTGCCAGCAGTTGGCAGGGGGCGCCGCCCCTCCACTTT.

DNA of the CDR3: TGTGCCAGCAGTTCAGGGACGGAGACCCAGTACTTC. This encodes CASSSGTETQYF. The chain is built from TRBV28 and TRBJ2-5; D may be TRBD1 or TRBD2 (5 bases each). Germline CDR1 is MDHEN and CDR2 is SYDVKM. Trimming shortened V by 4 bases and J by 5 bases, and 8 bases separated the two germline ends. The CDR3 extends over 12 amino acids. Supplemented by reference TRBV28 and TRBJ2-5, the full variable domain reads DVKVTQSSRYLVKRTGEKVFLECVQDMDHENMFWYRQDPGLGLRLIYFSYDVKMKEKGDIPEGYSVSREKKERFSLILESASTNQTSMYLCASSSGTETQYFGPGTRLLVL.

This clone was observed once. The rearrangement uses TRBV18 and TRBJ2-1; TRBD2 might be the D (5 bases). The CDR3 totals 15 residues. The V gene's germline CDR1 is KGHSH and CDR2 LQKENI. Trimming cost V 2 bases and J 8 bases, with 16 bases left between them. CDR3 in amino acids: CASSPMAGEGDEQFF. DNA of the CDR3: TGTGCCAGCTCACCAATGGCGGGCGAGGGCGATGAGCAGTTCTTC.

The chain couples TRBV6-1 to TRBJ1-1, with D hard to call. The ends were cut back, 8 bases at V and 0 bases at J, with 13 bases in the middle. This CDR3 is built from 14 residues. CDR1 and CDR2 from the germline V gene are MNHNS and SASEGT. CDR3 region: CASLNYAVNTEAFF. DNA for the CDR3: TGTGCCAGCCTCAATTATGCAGTGAACACTGAAGCTTTCTTT.

The chain joins TRBV6-4 to TRBJ2-1; 7 nucleotides align to TRBD2. Germline values: CDR1 MRHNA, CDR2 SNTAGT. The CDR3 consists of 14 residues. With V trimmed by 11 bases and J by 4 bases, 11 bases remained unmatched. CDR3 residues: CAPQAAGTYNEQFF. Here the CDR3 DNA reads TGTGCCCCCCAGGCAGCGGGGACTTACAATGAGCAGTTCTTC.

V gene TRBV6-1 combines with J gene TRBJ2-3; no clear D. With 5 bases removed from V and 6 bases from J, the gap between germline ends came to 3 bases. Germline values: CDR1 MNHNS, CDR2 SASEGT. This CDR3 has 10 residues. CDR3: CASSSDTQYF. CDR3 bases: TGTGCCAGCAGTTCCGATACGCAGTATTTT.

This chain connects TRBV28 to TRBJ1-2; a weak D match, TRBD1 (5 bases). Germline loops: CDR1 MDHEN, CDR2 SYDVKM. Trimming shortened V by 7 bases and J by 4 bases, and 19 bases separated the two germline ends. The CDR3 spans 15 residues. The CDR3 protein is CASIVGTANRYGYTF. The DNA of the CDR3 is TGTGCCAGCATTGTGGGGACCGCCAATCGCTATGGCTACACCTTC.

The sample holds one count of this clone. The chain carries TRBV6-5 and TRBJ2-1; 8 bases align to TRBD1. After removal of 5 bases from V and 15 bases from J, the junction contained 9 bases not matched to a gene. Germline CDR1 is MNHEY and CDR2 is SVGAGI. The CDR3 is made up of 12 amino acids. DNA for the CDR3: TGTGCCAGCAGTGATGGGATACAGGGGGGGTTCTTC. It translates to CASSDGIQGGFF.

The V gene is TRBV28, the J gene TRBJ2-7, with TRBD2 as a possible D gene (5 bases). The germline V and J ends were trimmed by 6 bases and 3 bases, with 15 bases remaining between them. From germline, CDR1 is MDHEN and CDR2 SYDVKM. The CDR3 runs 14 residues. The CDR3 DNA follows: TGTGCCAGCAGCCAAGTACTAGTCGTCTACGAGCAGTACTTC. Protein sequence: CASSQVLVVYEQYF.

The chain uses TRBV6-1 and TRBJ2-1; D is tentatively TRBD1 or TRBD2 (5 bases each). This CDR3 spans 15 amino acids. Germline V lookup: CDR1 MNHNS, CDR2 SASEGT. Trimming shortened V by 7 bases and J by 7 bases, and 20 bases separated the two germline ends. The CDR3: CASTIQVVGTNEQFF. The CDR3 region has the DNA TGTGCCAGCACCATACAGGTAGTGGGGACGAATGAGCAGTTCTTC.

The genes are TRBV5-6 and TRBJ2-7; D is perhaps TRBD2 (5 bases). Looked up from germline, CDR1 is SGHDT and CDR2 is YYEEEE. Trimming pared 2 bases from V and 8 bases from J, leaving 14 bases between. The CDR3 sequence is 13 residues long. The CDR3 protein is CASSLAGPGKQYF. The CDR3, as DNA: TGTGCCAGCAGCTTAGCCGGTCCGGGGAAGCAGTACTTC.

V is TRBV30 and J is TRBJ1-1; a weak D match, TRBD1 (6 bases). CDR3 length: 17 amino acids. Germline V gives CDR1 GTSNPN, CDR2 SVGIG (reference sequence). Trimming took off 3 bases at V and 1 base at J, with 21 bases between the two ends. This CDR3 reads CAWRGGITARGNTEAFF. The CDR3 DNA reads TGTGCCTGGAGAGGGGGAATCACTGCCAGGGGGAACACTGAAGCTTTCTTT.

V gene TRBV5-4 combines with J gene TRBJ1-1; TRBD1 is a possible D gene (5 bases). This CDR3 contains 14 residues. V lost 4 bases to trimming and J lost 1 base, with 11 bases between them. Germline V gene data show CDR1 as SGHNT and CDR2 as YYREEE (reference sequence). The CDR3 DNA sequence: TGTGCCAGCAGCCCGGGACTCTGGAACACTGAAGCTTTCTTT. Protein product: CASSPGLWNTEAFF.

J is TRBJ1-2 and V is TRBV30; maybe TRBD1 (6 bases). V was shortened by 0 bases and J by 8 bases, with 19 bases between the two germline ends. Germline V gene lookup returns CDR1 GTSNPN and CDR2 SVGIG (reference sequence). CDR3 length: 15 amino acids. The CDR3 spells CAWSVGGTRVWGYTF. The CDR3 bases are TGTGCCTGGAGTGTAGGGGGGACGCGAGTGTGGGGCTACACCTTC.

The chain combines TRBV18 with TRBJ2-1; 8 bases are shared with TRBD1. The CDR3 runs 13 residues. V gave up 3 bases and J gave up 7 bases; unmatched junction bases: 2. Germline V lookup: CDR1 KGHSH, CDR2 LQKENI. The CDR3 sequence is CASSPGQENEQFF. The CDR3 coding sequence is TGTGCCAGCTCACCGGGACAGGAAAATGAGCAGTTCTTC.

V and J are TRBV7-9 and TRBJ2-1, with 7 bases that match TRBD2. The CDR3 spans 16 residues. The germline gives CDR1 SEHNR, CDR2 FQNEAQ (reference sequence). The junction had 16 bases not matched to a gene; V was cut back by 8 bases and J by 6 bases. Here the CDR3 reads CASDPTRDYRGNEQFF. Here the CDR3 DNA reads TGTGCCAGCGATCCGACCCGGGACTACCGGGGCAATGAGCAGTTCTTC.

J is TRBJ1-4 and V is TRBV15; tentatively, D is TRBD1 (5 bases). The V gene's germline CDR1 is LNHNV and CDR2 YYDKDF (reference sequence). Trimming shortened V by 8 bases and J by 7 bases, and 17 bases separated the two germline ends. The length of the CDR3 is 14 residues. CDR3 bases: TGTGCCACCCGCGGACGGGATAGGGGTGAAAAACTGTTTTTT. It encodes CATRGRDRGEKLFF.

The chain couples TRBV18 to TRBJ1-4; possible D gene TRBD1, 5 bases. The CDR3 has 12 residues. From germline, CDR1 is KGHSH and CDR2 LQKENI. The V end was cut by 11 bases, the J end by 7 bases, with 14 bases between. CDR3 sequence reads: CAHTIGVEKLFF. CDR3 sequence (DNA): TGTGCCCATACTATAGGGGTTGAAAAACTGTTTTTT. Full variable domain (rest looked up from reference TRBV18 and TRBJ1-4): NAGVMQNPRHLVRRRGQEARLRCSPMKGHSHVYWYRQLPEEGLKFMVYLQKENIIDESGMPKERFSAEFPKEGPSILRIQQVVRGDSAAYFCAHTIGVEKLFFGSGTQLSVL.

The gene calls are TRBV5-4 and TRBJ2-1; maybe TRBD2 (6 bases). CDR3 length: 15 amino acids. Germline CDR1 is SGHNT and CDR2 is YYREEE (reference sequence). V gave up 0 bases and J gave up 7 bases, with 14 bases separating them. The CDR3 spells CASSLGGEVGNEQFF. DNA for the CDR3: TGTGCCAGCAGCTTGGGGGGGGAGGTGGGGAATGAGCAGTTCTTC.

This chain connects TRBV18 to TRBJ1-1; no clear D. The CDR3 totals 14 residues. The germline V and J ends were trimmed by 3 bases and 2 bases, with 10 bases remaining between them. Germline CDR1 is KGHSH and CDR2 is LQKENI. The CDR3: CASSPLQENTEAFF. The CDR3 coding sequence is TGTGCCAGCTCACCCCTCCAGGAAAACACTGAAGCTTTCTTT. The full variable domain, its missing parts supplied by reference TRBV18 and TRBJ1-1, is NAGVMQNPRHLVRRRGQEARLRCSPMKGHSHVYWYRQLPEEGLKFMVYLQKENIIDESGMPKERFSAEFPKEGPSILRIQQVVRGDSAAYFCASSPLQENTEAFFGQGTRLTVV.

The V call is TRBV4-3, the J call TRBJ1-1, with D tentatively TRBD1 (5 bases). Germline V CDR1 and CDR2: LGHNA, YSLEER. The length of the CDR3 is 21 residues. The ends were cut back, 3 bases at V and 0 bases at J, with 29 bases in the middle. CDR3 sequence: CASSQPLGDLTGPPLNTEAFF. The CDR3 coding sequence is TGCGCCAGCAGCCAGCCTCTGGGGGACCTAACGGGCCCACCTTTGAACACTGAAGCTTTCTTT.

The V and J genes are TRBV28 and TRBJ1-6; no reliable D call. V dropped 10 bases and J dropped 6 bases, with 19 bases sitting between them. The CDR3 length is 15 residues. Per the germline V gene, CDR1 is MDHEN and CDR2 is SYDVKM. CDR3 region: CATSGSHSRNSPLHF. The DNA of the CDR3 is TGTGCCACCTCAGGCAGCCACAGTCGTAATTCACCCCTCCACTTT. The entire variable domain, with the rest obtained from reference TRBV28 and TRBJ1-6, is as follows: DVKVTQSSRYLVKRTGEKVFLECVQDMDHENMFWYRQDPGLGLRLIYFSYDVKMKEKGDIPEGYSVSREKKERFSLILESASTNQTSMYLCATSGSHSRNSPLHFGNGTRLTVT.